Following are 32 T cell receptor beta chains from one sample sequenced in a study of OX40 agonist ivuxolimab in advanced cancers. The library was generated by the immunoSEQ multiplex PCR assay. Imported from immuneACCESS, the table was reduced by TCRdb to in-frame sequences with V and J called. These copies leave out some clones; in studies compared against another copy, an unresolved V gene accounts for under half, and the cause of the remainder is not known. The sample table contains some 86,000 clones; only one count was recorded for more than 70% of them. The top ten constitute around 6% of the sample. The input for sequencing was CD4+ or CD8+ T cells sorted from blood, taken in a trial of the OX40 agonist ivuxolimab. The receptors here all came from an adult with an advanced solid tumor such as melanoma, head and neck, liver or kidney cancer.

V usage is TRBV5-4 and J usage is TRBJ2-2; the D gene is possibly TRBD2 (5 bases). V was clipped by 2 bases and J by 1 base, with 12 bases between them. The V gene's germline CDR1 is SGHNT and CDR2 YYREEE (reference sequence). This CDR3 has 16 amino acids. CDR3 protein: CASSFGLKRNTGELFF. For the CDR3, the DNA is TGTGCCAGCAGCTTCGGACTCAAACGGAACACCGGGGAGCTGTTTTTT.

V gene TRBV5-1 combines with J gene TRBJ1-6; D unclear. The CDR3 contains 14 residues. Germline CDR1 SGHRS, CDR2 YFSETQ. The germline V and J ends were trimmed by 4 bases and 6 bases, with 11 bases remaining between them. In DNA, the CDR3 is TGCGCCAGCAGCCCCGGGGATCTTAATTCACCCCTCCACTTT. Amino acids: CASSPGDLNSPLHF.

The DNA of the CDR3 is TGTGCCAGCAGTGATTTGGCAGGTCCGCCGCCGTATGGCTACACCTTC. It translates to CASSDLAGPPPYGYTF. The genes are TRBV6-4 and TRBJ1-2; D is unresolved. V lost 3 bases and J 5 bases, leaving 19 bases between the germline ends. The CDR3 runs to 16 residues. Germline V gene data show CDR1 as MRHNA and CDR2 as SNTAGT.

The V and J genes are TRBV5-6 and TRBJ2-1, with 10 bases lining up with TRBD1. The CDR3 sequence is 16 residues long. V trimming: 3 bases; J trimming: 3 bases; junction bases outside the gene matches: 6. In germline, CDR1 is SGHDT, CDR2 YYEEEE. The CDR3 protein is CASSYRTGGHYNEQFF. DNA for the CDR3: TGTGCCAGCAGCTATAGGACAGGGGGTCACTACAATGAGCAGTTCTTC.

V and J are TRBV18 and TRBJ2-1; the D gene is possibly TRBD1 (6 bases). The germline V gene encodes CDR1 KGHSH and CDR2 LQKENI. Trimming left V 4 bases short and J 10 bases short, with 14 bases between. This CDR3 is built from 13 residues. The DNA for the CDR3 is TGTGCCAGCTCACGACCCGGGACAACGGAGCAGTTCTTC. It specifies CASSRPGTTEQFF.

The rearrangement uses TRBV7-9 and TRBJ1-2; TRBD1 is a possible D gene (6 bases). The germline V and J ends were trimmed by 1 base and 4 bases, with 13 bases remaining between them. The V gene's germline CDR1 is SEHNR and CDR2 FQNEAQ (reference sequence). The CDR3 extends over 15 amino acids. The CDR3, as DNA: TGTGCCAGCAGCTTAGAGGTGGGCAGGGGCTATGGCTACACCTTC. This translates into CASSLEVGRGYGYTF.

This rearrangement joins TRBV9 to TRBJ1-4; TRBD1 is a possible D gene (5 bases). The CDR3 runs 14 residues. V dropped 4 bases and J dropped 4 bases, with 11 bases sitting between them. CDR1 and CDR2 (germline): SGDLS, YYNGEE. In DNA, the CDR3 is TGTGCCAGCAGCCCCGGCGGGGGTAATGAAAAACTGTTTTTT. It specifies CASSPGGGNEKLFF.

The CDR3 loop reads CASSFLGTNTGELFF. Here the CDR3 DNA reads TGTGCCAGCAGTTTCCTGGGGACTAACACCGGGGAGCTGTTTTTT. V and J are TRBV7-9 and TRBJ2-2, with D maybe TRBD2 (6 bases). V was trimmed by 6 bases and J by 2 bases, leaving 13 bases between them. The CDR3 totals 15 residues. Germline CDR1 and CDR2: SEHNR and FQNEAQ (reference sequence).

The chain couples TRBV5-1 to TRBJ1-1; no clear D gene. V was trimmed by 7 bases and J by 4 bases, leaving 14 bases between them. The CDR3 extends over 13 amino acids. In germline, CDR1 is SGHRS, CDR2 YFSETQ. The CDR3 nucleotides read TGCGCCAGCCTAAGGGTAGGGCGCACTGAAGCTTTCTTT. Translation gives CASLRVGRTEAFF.

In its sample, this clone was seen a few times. The CDR3 reads CAIMQRGGRDEQFF. CDR3 in DNA: TGTGCCATCATGCAACGGGGGGGCCGGGATGAGCAGTTCTTC. The chain joins TRBV10-3 to TRBJ2-1; 8 bases are shared with TRBD2. Germline-derived CDR1 and CDR2 are ENHRY and SYGVKD. With 7 bases clipped from V and 8 bases from J, the junction kept 10 bases outside the gene matches. The CDR3 length is 14 residues.

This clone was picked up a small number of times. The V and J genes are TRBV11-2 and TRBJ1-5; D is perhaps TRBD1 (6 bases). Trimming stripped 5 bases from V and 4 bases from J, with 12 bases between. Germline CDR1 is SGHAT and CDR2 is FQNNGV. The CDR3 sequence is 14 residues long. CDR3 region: CASSPQGINQPQHF. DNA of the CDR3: TGTGCCAGCAGCCCTCAGGGGATTAATCAGCCCCAGCATTTT. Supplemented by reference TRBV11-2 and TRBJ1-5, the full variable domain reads EAGVAQSPRYKIIEKRQSVAFWCNPISGHATLYWYQQILGQGPKLLIQFQNNGVVDDSQLPKDRFSAERLKGVDSTLKIQPAKLEDSAVYLCASSPQGINQPQHFGDGTRLSIL.

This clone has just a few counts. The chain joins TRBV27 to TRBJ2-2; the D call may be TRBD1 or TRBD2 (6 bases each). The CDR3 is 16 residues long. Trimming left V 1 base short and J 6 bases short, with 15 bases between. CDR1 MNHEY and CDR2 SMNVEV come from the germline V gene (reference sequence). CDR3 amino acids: CASSLLAGGGPGELFF. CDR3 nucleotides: TGTGCCAGCAGTTTATTGGCAGGAGGGGGACCCGGGGAGCTGTTTTTT.

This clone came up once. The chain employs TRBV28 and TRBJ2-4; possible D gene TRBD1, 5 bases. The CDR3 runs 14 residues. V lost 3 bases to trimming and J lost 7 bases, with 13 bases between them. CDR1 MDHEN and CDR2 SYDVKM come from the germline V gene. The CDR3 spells CASSLGQARNIQYF. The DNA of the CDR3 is TGTGCCAGCAGTTTGGGGCAGGCCCGCAACATTCAGTACTTC.

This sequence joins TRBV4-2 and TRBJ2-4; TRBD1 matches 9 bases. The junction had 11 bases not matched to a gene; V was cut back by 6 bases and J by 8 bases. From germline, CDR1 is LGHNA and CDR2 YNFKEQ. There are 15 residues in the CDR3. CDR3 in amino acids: CASRPRDRDSDIQYF. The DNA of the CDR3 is TGTGCCAGCAGACCCCGGGACAGGGACTCGGACATTCAGTACTTC.

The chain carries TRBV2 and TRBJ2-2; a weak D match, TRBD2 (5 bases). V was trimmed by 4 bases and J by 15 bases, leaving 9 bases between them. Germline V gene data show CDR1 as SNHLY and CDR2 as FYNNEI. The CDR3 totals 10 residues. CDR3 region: CASSVTTMFF. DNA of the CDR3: TGTGCCAGCAGTGTGACTACAATGTTTTTT.

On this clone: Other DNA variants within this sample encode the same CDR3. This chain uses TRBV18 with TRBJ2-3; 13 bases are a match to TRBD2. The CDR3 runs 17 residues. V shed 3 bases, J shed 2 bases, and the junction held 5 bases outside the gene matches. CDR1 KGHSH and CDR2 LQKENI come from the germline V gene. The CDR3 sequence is CASSPPGLAGYTDTQYF. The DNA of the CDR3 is TGTGCCAGCTCACCTCCGGGACTAGCGGGATACACAGATACGCAGTATTTT.

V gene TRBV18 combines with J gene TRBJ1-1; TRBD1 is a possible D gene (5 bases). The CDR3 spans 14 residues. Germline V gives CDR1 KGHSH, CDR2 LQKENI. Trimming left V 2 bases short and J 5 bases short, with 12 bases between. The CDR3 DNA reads TGTGCCAGCTCACCAGACAGTCCCTATACTGAAGCTTTCTTT. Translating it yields CASSPDSPYTEAFF.

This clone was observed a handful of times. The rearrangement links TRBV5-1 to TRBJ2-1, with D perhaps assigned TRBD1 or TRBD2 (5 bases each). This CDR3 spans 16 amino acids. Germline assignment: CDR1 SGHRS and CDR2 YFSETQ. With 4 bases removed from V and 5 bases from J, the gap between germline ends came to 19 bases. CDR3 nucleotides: TGCGCCAGCAGCATGGGACCTCTGTCCCTACACAATGAGCAGTTCTTC. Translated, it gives CASSMGPLSLHNEQFF.

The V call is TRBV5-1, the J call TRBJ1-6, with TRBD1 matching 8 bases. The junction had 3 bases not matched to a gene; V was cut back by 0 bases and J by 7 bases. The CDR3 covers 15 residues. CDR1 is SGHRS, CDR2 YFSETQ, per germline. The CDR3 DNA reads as TGCGCCAGCAGCTTGGGAGGGACAGGAAATTCACCCCTCCACTTT. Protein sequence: CASSLGGTGNSPLHF.

The CDR3 sequence is CASSSGTGFSPGYGYTF. For the CDR3, the DNA is TGCGCCAGCAGCTCCGGGACAGGGTTTTCACCTGGCTATGGCTACACCTTC. This chain uses TRBV4-1 with TRBJ1-2, with TRBD1 matching 9 bases. V lost 5 bases, J lost 4 bases, and 14 bases stayed unmatched. From germline, CDR1 is MGHRA and CDR2 YSYEKL. CDR3 size: 17 residues.

CDR3 nucleotides: TGTGCCAGCAGACGTGGGCCCCTTGGGGAGACCCAGTACTTC. Translation gives CASRRGPLGETQYF. This rearrangement joins TRBV5-4 to TRBJ2-5; D unclear. Germline CDR1 is SGHNT and CDR2 is YYREEE (reference sequence). V was clipped by 5 bases and J by 5 bases, with 16 bases between them. The CDR3 is 14 residues long.

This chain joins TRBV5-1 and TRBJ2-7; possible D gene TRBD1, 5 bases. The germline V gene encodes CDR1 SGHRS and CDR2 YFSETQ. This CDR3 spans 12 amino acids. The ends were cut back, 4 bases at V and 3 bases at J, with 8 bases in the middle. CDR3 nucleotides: TGCGCCAGCAGCGACAGCTTCTACGAGCAGTACTTC. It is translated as CASSDSFYEQYF.

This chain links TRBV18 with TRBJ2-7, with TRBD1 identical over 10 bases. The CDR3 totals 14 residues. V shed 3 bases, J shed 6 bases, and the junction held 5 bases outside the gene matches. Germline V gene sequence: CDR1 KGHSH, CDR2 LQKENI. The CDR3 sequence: CASSPPDRGGEQYF. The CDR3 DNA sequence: TGTGCCAGCTCACCCCCGGACAGGGGGGGCGAGCAGTACTTC. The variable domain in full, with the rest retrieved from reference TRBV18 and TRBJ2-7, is NAGVMQNPRHLVRRRGQEARLRCSPMKGHSHVYWYRQLPEEGLKFMVYLQKENIIDESGMPKERFSAEFPKEGPSILRIQQVVRGDSAAYFCASSPPDRGGEQYFGPGTRLTVT.

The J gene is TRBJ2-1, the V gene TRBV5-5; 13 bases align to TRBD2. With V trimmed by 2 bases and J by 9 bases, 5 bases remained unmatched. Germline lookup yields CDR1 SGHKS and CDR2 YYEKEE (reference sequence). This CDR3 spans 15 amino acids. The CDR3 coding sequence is TGTGCCAGCAGCTTACGGACTAGCGGGAGTGGTGAGCAGTTCTTC. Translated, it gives CASSLRTSGSGEQFF.

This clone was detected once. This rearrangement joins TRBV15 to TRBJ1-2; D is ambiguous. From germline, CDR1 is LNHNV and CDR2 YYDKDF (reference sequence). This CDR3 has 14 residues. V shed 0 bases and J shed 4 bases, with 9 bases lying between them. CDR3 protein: CATSRDSGSYGYTF. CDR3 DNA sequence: TGTGCCACCAGCAGAGATAGCGGCAGCTATGGCTACACCTTC.

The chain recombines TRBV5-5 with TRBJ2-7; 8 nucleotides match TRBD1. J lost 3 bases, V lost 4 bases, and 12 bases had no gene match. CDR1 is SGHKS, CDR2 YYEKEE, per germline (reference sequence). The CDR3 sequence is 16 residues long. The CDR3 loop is CASSQPAGQGLYEQYF. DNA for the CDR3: TGTGCCAGCAGCCAGCCAGCCGGACAGGGTCTCTACGAGCAGTACTTC. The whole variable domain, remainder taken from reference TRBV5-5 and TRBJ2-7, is DAGVTQSPTHLIKTRGQQVTLRCSPISGHKSVSWYQQVLGQGPQFIFQYYEKEERGRGNFPDRFSARQFPNYSSELNVNALLLGDSALYLCASSQPAGQGLYEQYFGPGTRLTVT.

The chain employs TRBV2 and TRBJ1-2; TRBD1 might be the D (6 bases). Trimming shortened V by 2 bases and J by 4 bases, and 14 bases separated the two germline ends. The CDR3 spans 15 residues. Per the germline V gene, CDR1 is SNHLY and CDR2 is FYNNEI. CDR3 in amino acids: CASSELGALRYGYTF. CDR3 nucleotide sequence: TGTGCCAGCAGTGAATTGGGGGCACTCCGCTATGGCTACACCTTC.

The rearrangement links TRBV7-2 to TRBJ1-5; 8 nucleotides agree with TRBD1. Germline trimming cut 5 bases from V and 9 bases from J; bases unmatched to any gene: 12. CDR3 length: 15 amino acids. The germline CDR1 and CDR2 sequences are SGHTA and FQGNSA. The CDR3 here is CASSPRRTGLWPQHF. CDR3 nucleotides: TGTGCCAGCAGCCCGAGAAGGACAGGGCTATGGCCCCAGCATTTT.

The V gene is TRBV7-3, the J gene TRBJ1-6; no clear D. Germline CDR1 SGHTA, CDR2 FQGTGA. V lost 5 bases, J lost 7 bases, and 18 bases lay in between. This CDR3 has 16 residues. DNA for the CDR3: TGTGCCAGCAGCCAAAGGGTCGGAGGGTCCAATTCACCCCTCCACTTT. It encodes CASSQRVGGSNSPLHF.

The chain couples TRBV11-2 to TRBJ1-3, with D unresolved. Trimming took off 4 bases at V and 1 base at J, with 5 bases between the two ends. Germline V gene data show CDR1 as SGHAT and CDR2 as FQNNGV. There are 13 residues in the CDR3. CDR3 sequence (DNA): TGTGCCAGCAGCTCCTATTCTGGAAACACCATATATTTT. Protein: CASSSYSGNTIYF.

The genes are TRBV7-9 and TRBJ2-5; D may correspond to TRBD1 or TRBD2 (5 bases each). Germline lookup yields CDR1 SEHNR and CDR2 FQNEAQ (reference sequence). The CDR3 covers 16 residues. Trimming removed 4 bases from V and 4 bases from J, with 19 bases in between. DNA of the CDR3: TGTGCCAGCAGCTCAGCGGTAATCCAGGGATTAGAGACCCAGTACTTC. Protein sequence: CASSSAVIQGLETQYF.

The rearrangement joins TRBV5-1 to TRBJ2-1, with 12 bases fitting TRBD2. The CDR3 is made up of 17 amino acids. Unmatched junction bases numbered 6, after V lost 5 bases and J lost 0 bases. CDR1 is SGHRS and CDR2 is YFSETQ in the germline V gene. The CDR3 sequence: CASRPLAGGTSYNEQFF. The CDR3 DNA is TGCGCCAGCAGACCCCTAGCGGGGGGGACCTCCTACAATGAGCAGTTCTTC.